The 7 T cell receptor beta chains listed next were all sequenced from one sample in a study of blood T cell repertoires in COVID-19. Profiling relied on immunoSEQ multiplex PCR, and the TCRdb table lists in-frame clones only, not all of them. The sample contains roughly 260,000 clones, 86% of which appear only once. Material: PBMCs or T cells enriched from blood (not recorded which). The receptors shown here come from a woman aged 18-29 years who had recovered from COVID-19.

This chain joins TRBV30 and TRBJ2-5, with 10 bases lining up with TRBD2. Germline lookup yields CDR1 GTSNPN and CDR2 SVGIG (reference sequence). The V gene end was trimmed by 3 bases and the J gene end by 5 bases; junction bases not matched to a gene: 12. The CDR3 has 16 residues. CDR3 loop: CAWRDLGLALSETQYF. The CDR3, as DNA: TGTGCCTGGAGGGATTTGGGACTAGCGCTCTCTGAGACCCAGTACTTC.

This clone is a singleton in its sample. CDR3 bases: TGTGCCAGCAGCCTGGGACTAGCGGGGGGCGGCTCCTACAATGAGCAGTTCTTC. Protein product: CASSLGLAGGGSYNEQFF. The J gene is TRBJ2-1, the V gene TRBV5-4; TRBD2 matches 15 bases. Losses at the gene ends were 4 bases for V and 0 bases for J; bases not matched to a gene: 5. Germline V gene lookup returns CDR1 SGHNT and CDR2 YYREEE (reference sequence). The CDR3 totals 18 residues.

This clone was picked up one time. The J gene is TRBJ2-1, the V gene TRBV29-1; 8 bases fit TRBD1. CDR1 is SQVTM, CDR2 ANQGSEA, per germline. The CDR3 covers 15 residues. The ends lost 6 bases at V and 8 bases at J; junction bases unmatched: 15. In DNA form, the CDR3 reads TGCAGCGTCGGGTTTAGGACAGGGTCTTTCCATGAGCAGTTCTTC. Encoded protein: CSVGFRTGSFHEQFF.

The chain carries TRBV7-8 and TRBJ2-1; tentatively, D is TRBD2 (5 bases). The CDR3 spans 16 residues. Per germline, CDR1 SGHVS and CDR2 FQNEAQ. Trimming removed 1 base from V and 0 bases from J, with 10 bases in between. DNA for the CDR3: TGTGCCAGCAGCTTAGTCGGCGGGTTCTCCTACAATGAGCAGTTCTTC. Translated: CASSLVGGFSYNEQFF. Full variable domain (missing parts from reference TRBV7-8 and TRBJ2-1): GAGVSQSPRYKVAKRGQDVALRCDPISGHVSLFWYQQALGQGPEFLTYFQNEAQLDKSGLPSDRFFAERPEGSVSTLKIQRTQQEDSAVYLCASSLVGGFSYNEQFFGPGTRLTVL.

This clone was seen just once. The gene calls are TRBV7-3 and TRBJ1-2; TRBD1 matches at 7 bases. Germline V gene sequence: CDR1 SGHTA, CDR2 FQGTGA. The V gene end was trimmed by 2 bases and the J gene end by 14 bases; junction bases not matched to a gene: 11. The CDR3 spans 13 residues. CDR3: CASSLLGDREATF. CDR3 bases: TGTGCCAGCAGCTTACTGGGAGACAGGGAAGCGACCTTC. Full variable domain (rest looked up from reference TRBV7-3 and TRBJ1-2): GAGVSQTPSNKVTEKGKYVELRCDPISGHTALYWYRQSLGQGPEFLIYFQGTGAADDSGLPNDRFFAVRPEGSVSTLKIQRTERGDSAVYLCASSLLGDREATFGSGTRLTVV.

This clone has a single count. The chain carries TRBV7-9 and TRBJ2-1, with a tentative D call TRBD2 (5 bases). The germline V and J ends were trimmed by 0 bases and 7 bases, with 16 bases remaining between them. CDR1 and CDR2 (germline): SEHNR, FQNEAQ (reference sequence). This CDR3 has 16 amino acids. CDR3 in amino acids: CASSLAEDSLRNEQFF. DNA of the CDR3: TGTGCCAGCAGCTTAGCGGAGGATAGCCTCCGGAATGAGCAGTTCTTC.

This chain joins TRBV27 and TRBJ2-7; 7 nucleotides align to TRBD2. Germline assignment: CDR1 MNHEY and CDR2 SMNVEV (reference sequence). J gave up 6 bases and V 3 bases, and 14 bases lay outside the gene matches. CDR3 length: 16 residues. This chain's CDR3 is CASSFFVGGPGSEQYF. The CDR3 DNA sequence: TGTGCCAGCAGTTTTTTCGTGGGAGGGCCTGGAAGCGAGCAGTACTTC.